The source of this TCR beta chain is a study of CD8 T cells in Susac syndrome. V lost 3 bases, J lost 3 bases, and 5 bases stayed unmatched. The CDR3 loop spans 15 amino acids. Per germline, CDR1 SGHNT and CDR2 YYREEE (reference sequence). Reverse transcription of 0.5 to 1 ug RNA was performed with random hexamers. TCRdb reanalysed the immunoSEQ multiplex PCR reads using MiXCR and keeps one entry per CDR3 protein. This table holds about 240,000 distinct CDR3 sequences, around 96% found once. The sample consisted of CD4+ T cells from PBMCs. This clonotype was sampled from a human donor with Susac syndrome. The chain recombines TRBV5-4 with TRBJ2-3; 9 positions match TRBD2. The CDR3 coding sequence is TGTGCCAGCAGCTCCCGACTAGCGGATACAGATACGCAGTATTTT. It specifies CASSSRLADTDTQYF. The full variable domain, with the rest looked up from reference TRBV5-4 and TRBJ2-3, is ETGVTQSPTHLIKTRGQQVTLRCSSQSGHNTVSWYQQALGQGPQFIFQYYREEENGRGNFPPRFSGLQFPNYSSELNVNALELDDSALYLCASSSRLADTDTQYFGPGTRLTVL.